The T cell receptor beta chain under discussion was sequenced for a study of blood T cell repertoires in COVID-19. At the level of the study: Sites in the United States, Italy and Spain provided acute and convalescent COVID-19 samples. Sources were T cells, B-cell-depleted T cells, or PBMCs; the material itself was cDNA or gDNA.

This clone was recorded only once. In the source study's methods: Nucleated cell counts were estimated from reference gene primer amplification. Assay: immunoSEQ multiplex PCR; the TCRdb copy retains only in-frame clones and omits some. The DNA was the basis for D and trimming; V, J and clone size are from that table. The sample has roughly 180,000 clones; approximately 80% are singletons. Germline V gene sequence: CDR1 SNHLY, CDR2 FYNNEI. This CDR3 region has 14 residues. Trimming pared 4 bases from V and 5 bases from J, leaving 14 bases between. This clonotype originated in a human donor in a cohort sampled during active COVID-19. Sequencing was carried out using peripheral blood. V and J are TRBV2 and TRBJ1-1; a possible D gene is TRBD1 (6 bases). Written as DNA, the CDR3 is TGTGCCAGCAGTGTGAACAGGGTGGGGACTGAAGCTTTCTTT. Amino acid sequence: CASSVNRVGTEAFF.